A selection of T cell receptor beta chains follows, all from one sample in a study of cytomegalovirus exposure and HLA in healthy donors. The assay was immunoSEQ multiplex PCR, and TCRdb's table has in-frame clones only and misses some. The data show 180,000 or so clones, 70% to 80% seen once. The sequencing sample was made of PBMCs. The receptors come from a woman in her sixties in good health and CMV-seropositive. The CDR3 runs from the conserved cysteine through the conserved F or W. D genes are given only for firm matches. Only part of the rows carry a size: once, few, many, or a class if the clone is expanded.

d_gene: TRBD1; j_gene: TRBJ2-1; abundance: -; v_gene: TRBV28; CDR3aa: CATGQGARTFQFF; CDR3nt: TGTGCCACCGGACAGGGGGCGCGGACGTTCCAGTTCTTC
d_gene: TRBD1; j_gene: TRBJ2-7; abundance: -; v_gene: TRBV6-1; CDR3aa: CAGQTGQGAYEQYF; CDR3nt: TGTGCCGGACAAACGGGACAGGGGGCCTACGAGCAGTACTTC
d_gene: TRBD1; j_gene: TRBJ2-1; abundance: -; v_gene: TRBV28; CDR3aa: CASSYSSNRGRLGSGQFF; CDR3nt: TGTGCCAGCAGTTACTCCTCAAACAGGGGGCGCTTAGGATCGGGGCAGTTCTTC
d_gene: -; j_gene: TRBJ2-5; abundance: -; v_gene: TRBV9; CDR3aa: CASSPAVREGTQYF; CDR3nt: TGTGCCAGCAGCCCCGCGGTCAGAGAGGGGACCCAGTACTTC
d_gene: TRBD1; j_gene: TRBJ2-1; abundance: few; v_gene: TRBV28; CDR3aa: CASRTGAYNEQFF; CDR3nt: TGTGCCAGCAGGACAGGGGCCTACAATGAGCAGTTCTTC
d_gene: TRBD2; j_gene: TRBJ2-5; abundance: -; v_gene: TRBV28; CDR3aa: CASSFRGGGQETQYF; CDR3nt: TGTGCCAGCAGTTTCCGGGGGGGCGGGCAAGAGACCCAGTACTTC
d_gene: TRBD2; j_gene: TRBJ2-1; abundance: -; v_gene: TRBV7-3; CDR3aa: CASSLEAASGIPIF; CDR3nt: TGTGCCAGCAGCTTAGAGGCCGCTAGCGGGATTCCGATCTTC
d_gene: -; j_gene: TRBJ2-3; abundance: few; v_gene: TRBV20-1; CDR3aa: CSARQGDTQYF; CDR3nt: TGCAGTGCTCGCCAGGGGGATACGCAGTATTTT
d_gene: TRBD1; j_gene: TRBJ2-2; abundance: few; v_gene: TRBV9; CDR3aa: CASSVGTRTGVYTGELFF; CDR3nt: TGTGCCAGCAGCGTAGGAACGAGGACAGGGGTATACACCGGGGAGCTGTTTTTT
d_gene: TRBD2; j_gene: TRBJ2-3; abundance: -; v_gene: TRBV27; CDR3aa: CASSRRLAADTQYF; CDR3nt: TGTGCCAGCAGTCGGAGACTAGCGGCAGATACGCAGTATTTT
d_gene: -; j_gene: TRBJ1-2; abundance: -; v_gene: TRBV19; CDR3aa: CASSMMGMGQSYGYTF; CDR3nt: TGTGCCAGTAGTATGATGGGTATGGGCCAATCCTATGGCTACACCTTC
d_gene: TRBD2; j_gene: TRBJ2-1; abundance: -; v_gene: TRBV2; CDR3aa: CASSEARLAGGPNEQFF; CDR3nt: TGTGCCAGCAGTGAAGCGCGACTAGCGGGGGGGCCTAATGAGCAGTTCTTC
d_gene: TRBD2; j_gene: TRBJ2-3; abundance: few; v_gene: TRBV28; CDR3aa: CASRPRTSGGASTDTQYF; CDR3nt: TGTGCCAGCAGGCCACGGACTAGCGGGGGGGCGAGCACAGATACGCAGTATTTT
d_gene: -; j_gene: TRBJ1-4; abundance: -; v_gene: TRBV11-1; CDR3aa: CASSLRGAAANEKLFF; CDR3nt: TGTGCCAGCAGTCTTCGCGGGGCAGCCGCTAATGAAAAACTGTTTTTT
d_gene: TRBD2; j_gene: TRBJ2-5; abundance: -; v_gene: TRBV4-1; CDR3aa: CASSHRTLTSGGFQETQYF; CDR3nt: TGCGCCAGCAGCCACCGAACCCTCACGAGCGGGGGATTTCAAGAGACCCAGTACTTC
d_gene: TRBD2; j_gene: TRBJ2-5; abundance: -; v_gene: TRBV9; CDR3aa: CASSAGLAGEETQYF; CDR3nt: TGTGCCAGCAGCGCCGGACTAGCGGGGGAAGAGACCCAGTACTTC
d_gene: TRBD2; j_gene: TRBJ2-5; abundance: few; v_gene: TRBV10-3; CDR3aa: CAIKREGSQETQYF; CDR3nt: TGTGCCATCAAACGGGAGGGATCCCAAGAGACCCAGTACTTC
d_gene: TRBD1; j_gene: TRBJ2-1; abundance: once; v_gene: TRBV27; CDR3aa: CASSPHQTGIDEQFF; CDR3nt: TGTGCCAGCAGTCCCCACCAGACAGGGATCGATGAGCAGTTCTTC
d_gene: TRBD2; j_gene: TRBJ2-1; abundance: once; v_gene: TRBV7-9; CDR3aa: CASSPAGVAKDEQFF; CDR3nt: TGTGCCAGCAGCCCGGCGGGGGTGGCGAAGGATGAGCAGTTCTTC
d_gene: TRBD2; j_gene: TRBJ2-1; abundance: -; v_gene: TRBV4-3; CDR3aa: CASSQADPRRSRGGLNEQFF; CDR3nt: TGCGCCAGCAGCCAAGCAGACCCTAGAAGGTCGCGGGGGGGCCTCAATGAGCAGTTCTTC
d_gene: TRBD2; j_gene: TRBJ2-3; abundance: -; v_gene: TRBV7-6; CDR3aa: CASSLEGTSGTDTQYF; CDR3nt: TGTGCCAGCAGCTTAGAAGGGACTAGCGGGACAGATACGCAGTATTTT
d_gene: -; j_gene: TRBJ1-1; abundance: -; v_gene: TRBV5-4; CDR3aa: CASSAEQGTTEAFF; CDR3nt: TGTGCCAGCAGCGCGGAACAGGGTACCACTGAAGCTTTCTTT
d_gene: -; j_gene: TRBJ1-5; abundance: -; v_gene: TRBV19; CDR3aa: CASSWGVGQPQHF; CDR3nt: TGTGCCAGTAGCTGGGGGGTAGGGCAGCCCCAGCATTTT
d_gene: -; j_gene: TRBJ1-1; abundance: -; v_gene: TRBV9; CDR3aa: CASSVDMYNTEAFF; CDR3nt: TGTGCCAGCAGCGTAGACATGTACAACACTGAAGCTTTCTTT
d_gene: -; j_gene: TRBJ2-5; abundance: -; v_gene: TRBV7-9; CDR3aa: CASSLGGMDGETQYF; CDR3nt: TGTGCCAGCAGCTTAGGAGGGATGGACGGAGAGACCCAGTACTTC
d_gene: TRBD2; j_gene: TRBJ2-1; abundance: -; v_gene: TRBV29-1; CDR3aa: CSVELGLATNEQFF; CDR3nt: TGCAGCGTTGAACTGGGACTAGCGACCAATGAGCAGTTCTTC
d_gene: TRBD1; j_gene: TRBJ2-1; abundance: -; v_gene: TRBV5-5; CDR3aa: CASSASGTGVLEQFF; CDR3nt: TGTGCCAGCAGCGCTTCCGGGACAGGGGTATTAGAGCAGTTCTTC
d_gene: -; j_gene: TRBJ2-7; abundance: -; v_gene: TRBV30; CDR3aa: CAWSIQGHEQYF; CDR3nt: TGTGCCTGGAGTATACAGGGTCACGAGCAGTACTTC
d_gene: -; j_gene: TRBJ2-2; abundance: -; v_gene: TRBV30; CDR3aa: CAWRAPLGELFF; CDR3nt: TGTGCCTGGAGGGCCCCTTTAGGGGAGCTGTTTTTT
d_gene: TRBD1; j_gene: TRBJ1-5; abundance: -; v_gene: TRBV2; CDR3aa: CASSEGTVSNQPQHF; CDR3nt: TGTGCCAGCAGCGAAGGGACAGTAAGCAATCAGCCCCAGCATTTT
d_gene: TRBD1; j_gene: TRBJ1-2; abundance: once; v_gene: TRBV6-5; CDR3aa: CASSSPRDRADGYTF; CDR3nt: TGTGCCAGCAGTTCACCTCGGGACAGGGCCGACGGCTACACCTTC
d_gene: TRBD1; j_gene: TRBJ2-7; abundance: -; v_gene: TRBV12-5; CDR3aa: CASGWTGGWEQYF; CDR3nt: TGTGCTAGTGGATGGACAGGGGGCTGGGAGCAGTACTTC
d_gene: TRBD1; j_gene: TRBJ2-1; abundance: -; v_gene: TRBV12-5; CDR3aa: CASGPGQGGEQFF; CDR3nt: TGTGCTAGTGGGCCGGGACAGGGGGGTGAGCAGTTCTTC